A single sample is the source of the 22 T cell receptor beta chains below, sequenced in a study of metastatic and nonmetastatic thyroid tumors. All patients reached thyroid surgery having received no treatment beforehand. TCRdb reprocessed the PCR reads using MiXCR. The sample consists of around 29,000 clones, over 20% of them appearing once. The specimen was blood. The receptor source for this set is a female donor with papillary thyroid cancer or a benign thyroid nodule (not recorded which). Some clones in this sample may be carry-over from other donors' samples.

CDR3 protein: CASMVPRGNEQFF. CDR3 nucleotide sequence: TGTGCCAGCATGGTACCACGCGGGAATGAGCAGTTCTTC. The chain links TRBV7-9 to TRBJ2-1, with D possibly matching TRBD2 (5 bases). The germline V gene has CDR1 SEHNR and CDR2 FQNEAQ (reference sequence). Trimming shortened V by 7 bases and J by 7 bases, and 14 bases separated the two germline ends. The CDR3 covers 13 residues.

The chain carries TRBV19 and TRBJ1-6; D gene uncertain. V was clipped by 3 bases and J by 0 bases, with 9 bases between them. Germline V CDR1 and CDR2: LNHDA, SQIVND (reference sequence). The CDR3 extends over 16 amino acids. The CDR3 DNA reads as TGTGCCAGTAGTATTGCCGGGAGCTCCTATAATTCACCCCTCCACTTT. Translation gives CASSIAGSSYNSPLHF. Drawing the rest from reference TRBV19 and TRBJ1-6, the complete variable domain is DGGITQSPKYLFRKEGQNVTLSCEQNLNHDAMYWYRQDPGQGLRLIYYSQIVNDFQKGDIAEGYSVSREKKESFPLTVTSAQKNPTAFYLCASSIAGSSYNSPLHFGNGTRLTVT.

The rearrangement uses TRBV7-3 and TRBJ2-7, with D perhaps assigned TRBD1 or TRBD2 (5 bases each). The CDR3 runs 11 residues. The germline V gene encodes CDR1 SGHTA and CDR2 FQGTGA. The germline V and J ends were trimmed by 4 bases and 6 bases, with 7 bases remaining between them. The CDR3 DNA sequence: TGTGCCAGCAGCTCAGGGAGCGAGCAGTACTTC. Encoded protein: CASSSGSEQYF.

This clone was seen ten or more times. This chain connects TRBV5-6 to TRBJ2-2, with 9 nucleotides matching TRBD1. The CDR3 extends over 16 amino acids. CDR1 SGHDT and CDR2 YYEEEE come from the germline V gene. Germline trimming cut 4 bases from V and 4 bases from J; bases unmatched to any gene: 8. The CDR3 reads CASSPRTGAVTGELFF. In DNA, the CDR3 is TGTGCCAGCAGCCCCCGGACAGGGGCGGTCACCGGGGAGCTGTTTTTT.

Details on this clone: The CDR3 ends on some other residue instead of the conserved phenylalanine or tryptophan, so this is likely a read error. It is unclear where the CDR3 begins or ends on the DNA, so no DNA is shown, and the CDR3 is as TCRdb lists it. The V gene is TRBV11-2, the J gene TRBJ2-1; TRBD1 reflects the table's D call only, with no check against the DNA. Inclusive of both ends, the CDR3 amounts to 16 amino acids. Germline V lookup: CDR1 SGHAT, CDR2 FQNNGV. CDR3 region: CSSSSYGGYRGYEHFS.

V is TRBV9 and J is TRBJ1-1; the D gene is possibly TRBD1 (6 bases). The V and J ends lost 2 bases and 2 bases respectively, with 10 bases between them. The germline gives CDR1 SGDLS, CDR2 YYNGEE. The CDR3 is 14 amino acids. In DNA, the CDR3 is TGTGCCAGCAGCGTCCAACAGGGTAACACTGAAGCTTTCTTT. This translates into CASSVQQGNTEAFF.

This clone qualifies as medium-sized. V and J are TRBV6-1 and TRBJ1-6; the D gene is possibly TRBD1 (5 bases). The V end lost 8 bases, the J end lost 5 bases, and 10 bases lay between the germline ends. The CDR3 is 13 residues long. Germline loops: CDR1 MNHNS, CDR2 SASEGT. The chain's CDR3 is CASSGWNNSPLHF. CDR3 bases: TGTGCCAGCTCAGGGTGGAATAATTCACCCCTCCACTTT.

This clone was seen ten or more times. Since a much larger clone is just one base distant, this may be a read error. The chain carries TRBV28 and TRBJ2-3, with 10 positions matching TRBD2. The CDR3 runs 16 residues. From germline, CDR1 is MDHEN and CDR2 SYDVKM. The V gene end was trimmed by 1 base and the J gene end by 2 bases; junction bases not matched to a gene: 3. CDR3: CASSLSGLASTDTQYF. CDR3 nucleotides: TGTGCCAGCAGTTTATCGGGACTAGCGTCCACAGATACGCAGTATTTT.

In its sample, this clone was seen once. This may stem from a read error, because a much larger clone lies one nucleotide away. The DNA of the CDR3 is TGTGCCATCAGCAAAAACCAGGGACTAGCGGCGCTAAGGGGATTCGAGACCCAGTACTTC. Translated, it gives CAISKNQGLAALRGFETQYF. V gene TRBV15 combines with J gene TRBJ2-5; 11 bases are shared with TRBD2. The CDR3 runs to 20 residues. Looked up from germline, CDR1 is LNHNV and CDR2 is YYDKDF (reference sequence).

The V and J genes are TRBV5-1 and TRBJ2-5, with 7 bases that match TRBD2. Germline CDR1 reads SGHRS; CDR2 reads YFSETQ. V lost 6 bases, J lost 2 bases, and 13 bases stayed unmatched. The CDR3 is 16 residues long. CDR3 sequence (DNA): TGCGCCAGCACCTCGTCCGTGATAGCGGGTCAAGAGACCCAGTACTTC. It specifies CASTSSVIAGQETQYF.

The rearrangement links TRBV3-1 to TRBJ1-2; a weak D match, TRBD1 (5 bases). The CDR3 length is 13 residues. V was trimmed by 4 bases and J by 8 bases, leaving 14 bases between them. Germline lookup yields CDR1 LGHDT and CDR2 YNNKEL (reference sequence). The CDR3 loop reads CASSLTGIGGYTF. Written as DNA, the CDR3 is TGTGCCAGCAGCCTCACAGGAATAGGGGGCTACACCTTC.

This chain joins TRBV5-6 and TRBJ1-5; D is unresolved. The germline V gene has CDR1 SGHDT and CDR2 YYEEEE. Between the trimmed V and J ends, which lost 4 bases and 2 bases, there was a span of 7 bases. The CDR3 is 13 residues long. The CDR3 loop is CASSPGGNQPQHF. Written as DNA, the CDR3 is TGTGCCAGCAGCCCCGGAGGCAATCAGCCCCAGCATTTT.

With regard to this clone: This may be a read error, as it is one base from a much larger clone. This chain uses TRBV2 with TRBJ2-3; perhaps TRBD2 as D (6 bases). The CDR3 consists of 14 residues. CDR1 is SNHLY and CDR2 is FYNNEI in the germline V gene. V shed 8 bases and J shed 8 bases, with 20 bases lying between them. CDR3 nucleotides: TGTGCCAGCTCCCCGCGACTAGATGCGGGTACGCAGTATTTT. It translates to CASSPRLDAGTQYF.

This sequence joins TRBV7-2 and TRBJ2-7; D is uncertain. V was shortened by 10 bases and J by 7 bases, with 11 bases between the two germline ends. The CDR3 contains 10 residues. Germline assignment: CDR1 SGHTA and CDR2 FQGNSA. CDR3 sequence reads: CAINLVEQYF. DNA for the CDR3: TGTGCCATCAACTTAGTAGAGCAGTACTTC.

Ten or more counts support this clone. The chain combines TRBV5-1 with TRBJ2-1; D is ambiguous. This CDR3 has 12 amino acids. The V gene lost 5 bases and the J gene lost 8 bases, with 11 bases spanning the gap. Germline V gene data show CDR1 as SGHRS and CDR2 as YFSETQ. CDR3 in amino acids: CASRDVVDEQFF. The CDR3 DNA sequence: TGCGCCAGCAGGGACGTGGTGGATGAGCAGTTCTTC.

This clone is termed medium-sized. The chain is built from TRBV6-1 and TRBJ2-7; 7 nucleotides agree with TRBD2. V dropped 6 bases and J dropped 5; count of bases not matched to a gene: 7. The CDR3 consists of 13 residues. Germline V gene data show CDR1 as MNHNS and CDR2 as SASEGT. CDR3 loop: CASRPVGGNEQYF. CDR3 DNA: TGTGCCAGCAGACCCGTGGGGGGGAACGAGCAGTACTTC.

To note about this clone: Given the absence of the conserved phenylalanine or tryptophan at the CDR3 end, a read error is likely. CDR3 bases: TGTGCCAGTAGAGGACAACCGAACACTGAAGCTTTCTCT. Translated, it gives CASRGQPNTEAFS. This chain uses TRBV19 with TRBJ1-1, with a possible D match to TRBD1 (5 bases). The CDR3 has 13 residues. Deletions cut 6 bases from V and 1 base from J, with 9 bases between. Germline-derived CDR1 and CDR2 are LNHDA and SQIVND (reference sequence).

This clone was seen a few times. The chain carries TRBV6-4 and TRBJ1-2, with 8 bases matching TRBD1. CDR1 and CDR2 from the germline V gene are MRHNA and SNTAGT. CDR3 length: 13 amino acids. V shed 4 bases, J shed 9 bases, and the junction held 7 bases outside the gene matches. The CDR3 DNA follows: TGTGCCAGCAGTGCCGGGACAGGTGCCTGCTACACCTTC. This translates into CASSAGTGACYTF.

The V gene is TRBV3-1, the J gene TRBJ1-1; D ambiguous. From germline, CDR1 is LGHDT and CDR2 YNNKEL (reference sequence). Between the trimmed V and J ends, which lost 1 base and 11 bases, there was a span of 14 bases. The CDR3 spans 13 residues. The CDR3 protein is CASSQATTSQAFF. The CDR3 coding sequence is TGTGCCAGCAGCCAAGCTACGACATCGCAGGCTTTCTTT.

In its sample, this clone is medium-sized. The chain employs TRBV28 and TRBJ2-7, with 8 bases identical to TRBD2. The CDR3 contains 14 residues. J gave up 3 bases and V 7 bases, and 8 bases lay outside the gene matches. CDR1 and CDR2 (germline): MDHEN, SYDVKM. Here the CDR3 DNA reads TGTGCCAGCATTTCAGGAGCGGGAGTCTACGAGCAGTACTTC. Translated, it gives CASISGAGVYEQYF.

This clone appeared many times. This clone may be a read error of a much larger clone one base away. The V gene is TRBV9, the J gene TRBJ2-1; the D call may be TRBD1 or TRBD2 (5 bases each). Trimming left V 3 bases short and J 8 bases short, with 18 bases between. Germline V gene data show CDR1 as SGDLS and CDR2 as YYNGEE. The CDR3 extends over 15 amino acids. CDR3 sequence: CASSASVTRDDEQFF. CDR3 coding DNA: TGTGCCAGCAGCGCCTCCGTGACTCGGGACGATGAGCAGTTCTTC.

This clone appeared many times. The rearrangement uses TRBV5-1 and TRBJ2-5; TRBD2 agrees at 15 bases. The CDR3 runs 17 residues. V lost 4 bases to trimming and J lost 1 base; unmatched junction nucleotides: 5. The germline CDR1 and CDR2 sequences are SGHRS and YFSETQ. The CDR3 nucleotides are TGCGCCAGCAGCCACGGACTAGCGGGAGGGATCCAAGAGACCCAGTACTTC. Amino acid sequence: CASSHGLAGGIQETQYF.